This T cell receptor beta chain was observed in a study of T-cell reconstitution after alpha-beta-depleted transplantation in children. Unique molecular identifiers were incorporated when the TCRbeta library was constructed. TCRdb re-called the PCR reads with MiXCR, one entry per CDR3 protein. The data show approximately 270,000 distinct CDR3 sequences, about 24% seen once. Germline V gives CDR1 MDHEN, CDR2 SYDVKM. With 8 bases removed from V and 0 bases from J, the gap between germline ends came to 9 bases. The CDR3 loop spans 13 amino acids. This rearrangement joins TRBV28 to TRBJ2-3; no firm D call. The material sequenced was PBMCs, mostly from graft donor cells, taken 360 days after TCRalphabeta/CD19-depleted stem cell transplant. The TCR comes from a female patient aged 2 to 10 who had a stem cell transplant for congenital amegakaryocytic thrombocytopenia, so the T cells may come from the graft donor. CDR3 DNA sequence: TGTGCCAGCTCGAAGGGAAGCACAGATACGCAGTATTTT. Translated, it gives CASSKGSTDTQYF.